This TCR beta chain was captured in a study of read filtering for tumor transcriptome and immune sequencing. Background on the study: Among patients, 17 to 20 were male and around 15 female, aged 47 to 80 (mean around 66).

The CDR3 totals 18 residues. Germline V gives CDR1 MGHRA, CDR2 YSYEKL. As for this clonotype: One end of the junction fails to match germline, which may point to a read error.

From around 0.4 ug of RNA, a library with molecular barcoded alpha/delta and beta/gamma adaptors was made. TCRdb reanalysed the reads using MiXCR and keeps one entry per CDR3 protein. Among over 55,000 distinct CDR3 sequences, 11% to 15% were seen once, and the ten largest hold approximately 47%. The clonotype comes from a donor aged 40 or over with multiple myeloma. The V gene is TRBV4-1, the J gene TRBJ1-5; D call uncertain. Sample: a population of CD138-negative cells sorted from bone marrow. The CDR3 loop reads CASGQGGGSDTLIQPQHF. The CDR3 region has the DNA TGCGCCAGCGGCCAAGGAGGCGGATCGGATACTTTAATCCAGCCCCAGCATTTT.